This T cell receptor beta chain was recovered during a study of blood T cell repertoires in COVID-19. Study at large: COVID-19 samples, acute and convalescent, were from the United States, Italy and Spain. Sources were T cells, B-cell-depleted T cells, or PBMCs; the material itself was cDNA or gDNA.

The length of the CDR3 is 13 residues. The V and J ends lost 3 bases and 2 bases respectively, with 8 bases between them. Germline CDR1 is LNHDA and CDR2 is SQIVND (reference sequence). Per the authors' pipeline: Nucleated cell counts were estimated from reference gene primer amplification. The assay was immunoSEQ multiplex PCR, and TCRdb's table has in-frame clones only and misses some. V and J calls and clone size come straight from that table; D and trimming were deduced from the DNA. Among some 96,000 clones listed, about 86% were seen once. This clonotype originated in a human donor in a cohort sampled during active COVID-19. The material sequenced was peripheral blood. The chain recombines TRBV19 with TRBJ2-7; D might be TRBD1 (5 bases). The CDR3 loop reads CASSIGAAYEQYF. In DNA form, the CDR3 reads TGTGCCAGTAGTATTGGGGCAGCCTACGAGCAGTACTTC.